The 21 T cell receptor beta chains below all came from one sample that was sequenced in a study of neurological immune-mediated disorders. TCRdb re-called the 5' RACE reads through MiXCR, storing one row per CDR3 protein. The data contain around 56,000 distinct CDR3 sequences, approximately 25% of them singletons. Time point reported: technical triplicate 2. Material for sequencing was PBMCs. Receptors were obtained from a man in his 60s with HTLV-1-associated myelopathy (HAM/TSP).

This clonotype was detected only a few times. The chain uses TRBV12-3 or TRBV12-4 and TRBJ1-5; D gene unclear. This CDR3 is 15 amino acids long. Trimming removed 5 bases at V and 0 bases at J, with 11 bases between. CDR3 DNA: TGTGCCAGCAGTCGCGCAGTTTATAGCAATCAGCCCCAGCATTTT. Amino acids: CASSRAVYSNQPQHF.

The CDR3 loop is CASSPNVGVQETQYF. Here the CDR3 DNA reads TGCGCCAGCAGCCCAAACGTAGGGGTCCAAGAGACCCAGTACTTC. The rearrangement joins TRBV5-1 to TRBJ2-5; weak D call: TRBD1 (5 bases). Trimming removed 4 bases from V and 1 base from J, with 14 bases in between. The CDR3 length is 15 residues. The V gene's germline CDR1 is SGHRS and CDR2 YFSETQ.

This clonotype was detected many times. The rearrangement links TRBV12-3 or TRBV12-4 to TRBJ2-1; TRBD2 is a possible D gene (5 bases). The CDR3 runs to 14 residues. Trimming shortened V by 6 bases and J by 1 base, and 10 bases separated the two germline ends. CDR3 DNA: TGTGCCAGCAGGGTACTAGGATCCTACAATGAGCAGTTCTTC. This translates into CASRVLGSYNEQFF.

CDR3 region: CASRSHQWRYEQYF. As DNA, the CDR3 is TGTGCCAGCAGGAGCCATCAGTGGAGATACGAGCAGTACTTC. The chain combines TRBV2 with TRBJ2-7, with D unclear. Germline CDR1 is SNHLY and CDR2 is FYNNEI. V lost 6 bases and J lost 4, with 16 bases in between. The CDR3 length is 14 residues.

This chain joins TRBV5-1 and TRBJ1-1; no reliable D call. Germline CDR1 is SGHRS and CDR2 is YFSETQ. Trimming took off 0 bases at V and 4 bases at J, with 10 bases between the two ends. The CDR3 covers 14 residues. CDR3 nucleotides: TGCGCCAGCAGCTTGGAGGCGTCAACCACTGAAGCTTTCTTT. It codes for CASSLEASTTEAFF.

This clonotype was observed a handful of times. The chain employs TRBV18 and TRBJ2-7; 8 bases are shared with TRBD1. The CDR3 has 15 residues. Germline V gene data show CDR1 as KGHSH and CDR2 as LQKENI. J lost 2 bases, V lost 0 bases, and 3 bases had no gene match. CDR3 residues: CASSPPGTGTYEQYF. The CDR3 DNA sequence: TGTGCCAGCTCACCACCAGGGACAGGTACCTACGAGCAGTACTTC.

This clonotype was seen at least ten times. V usage is TRBV20-1 and J usage is TRBJ2-5; D could derive from TRBD1 or TRBD2 (5 bases each). Trimming took 6 bases from V and 5 from J, leaving 19 bases between them. This CDR3 comprises 14 residues. Germline CDR1 DFQATT, CDR2 SNEGSKA (reference sequence). The DNA of the CDR3 is TGCAGTGCCACGCAAGGGACGCCACCGGAGACCCAGTACTTC. It specifies CSATQGTPPETQYF.

As concerns this clonotype: The junction does not match germline at one end; this may be a read error. The genes are TRBV2 and TRBJ2-3, with 7 bases identical to TRBD2. Germline V gene lookup returns CDR1 SNHLY and CDR2 FYNNEI. This CDR3 region has 15 residues. The CDR3 sequence is CASSLNSGWVDMQYF. The DNA of the CDR3 is TGTGCCAGCAGTCTGAATAGCGGGTGGGTGGATATGCAGTATTTT.

As to this clonotype: At one end the junction does not follow the germline gene, possibly because of a read error. The chain combines TRBV5-1 with TRBJ2-7, with TRBD2 as a possible D gene (6 bases). From germline, CDR1 is SGHRS and CDR2 YFSETQ. The CDR3 is made up of 16 amino acids. The CDR3 is CASSIRGGVYSCEQYF. The CDR3 DNA is TGCGCCAGCAGCATCCGGGGCGGGGTATACTCCTGCGAGCAGTACTTC. Complete variable domain (other parts from reference TRBV5-1 and TRBJ2-7): KAGVTQTPRYLIKTRGQQVTLSCSPISGHRSVSWYQQTPGQGLQFLFEYFSETQRNKGNFPGRFSGRQFSNSRSEMNVSTLELGDSALYLCASSIRGGVYSCEQYFGPGTRLTVT.

At least ten counts were recorded for this clonotype. The chain links TRBV2 to TRBJ2-7; possible D gene TRBD1, 6 bases. CDR3 length: 14 residues. Germline CDR1 is SNHLY and CDR2 is FYNNEI. Deletions cut 7 bases from V and 0 bases from J, with 13 bases between. CDR3 nucleotides: TGTGCCAGCACCCGGGACACCAGCTCCTACGAGCAGTACTTC. This gives the protein CASTRDTSSYEQYF.

At least ten counts were recorded for this clonotype. J is TRBJ1-2 and V is TRBV5-1, with TRBD1 as a possible D gene (5 bases). The CDR3 runs 13 residues. Germline loops: CDR1 SGHRS, CDR2 YFSETQ. Trimming removed 1 base at V and 4 bases at J, with 8 bases between. The CDR3 sequence: CASSLPGIYGYTF. The CDR3 DNA is TGCGCCAGCAGCTTGCCAGGGATCTATGGCTACACCTTC.

In this sample, this clonotype turned up many times. The CDR3 is CASSLRGATLYEQYF. Written as DNA, the CDR3 is TGTGCCAGCAGTTTAAGGGGGGCCACCCTCTACGAGCAGTACTTC. The chain joins TRBV28 to TRBJ2-7; either TRBD1 or TRBD2 may supply D (6 bases each). Germline V CDR1 and CDR2: MDHEN, SYDVKM. The CDR3 spans 15 residues. The V end was cut by 2 bases, the J end by 3 bases, with 14 bases between.

The rearrangement uses TRBV7-6 and TRBJ2-1, with 10 bases identical to TRBD1. The CDR3 is 16 amino acids. CDR1 SGHVS and CDR2 FNYEAQ come from the germline V gene. J lost 5 bases, V lost 2 bases, and 6 bases had no gene match. Here the CDR3 reads CASSLFSGQGNNEQFF. The CDR3 DNA sequence: TGTGCCAGCAGCTTATTCTCGGGACAGGGGAACAATGAGCAGTTCTTC.

Details on this clonotype: At one end, the junction sequence differs from germline, possibly due to a read error. The chain links TRBV25-1 to TRBJ1-1; 9 bases are shared with TRBD1. Germline-derived CDR1 and CDR2 are MGHDK and SYGVNS. This CDR3 is built from 14 residues. CDR3 protein: CASSQDRGRTEALF. DNA of the CDR3: TGTGCCAGCAGCCAGGACAGGGGCCGCACTGAAGCTTTATTT.

This clonotype was recorded a few times. V usage is TRBV20-1 and J usage is TRBJ2-1, with D maybe TRBD1 (5 bases). The CDR3 spans 14 residues. Trimming removed 2 bases from V and 4 bases from J, with 12 bases in between. Germline CDR1 is DFQATT and CDR2 is SNEGSKA (reference sequence). CDR3 sequence: CSARSGIYYNEQFF. Written as DNA, the CDR3 is TGCAGTGCTAGATCAGGGATCTATTACAATGAGCAGTTCTTC.

CDR3 sequence reads: CSARGQGSQPQHF. The CDR3 DNA reads as TGCAGTGCTAGGGGACAGGGAAGTCAGCCCCAGCATTTT. The rearrangement links TRBV20-1 to TRBJ1-5; 9 positions agree with TRBD1. The CDR3 is made up of 13 amino acids. V shed 3 bases, J shed 6 bases, and the junction held 3 bases outside the gene matches. Germline-derived CDR1 and CDR2 are DFQATT and SNEGSKA (reference sequence).

V usage is TRBV29-1 and J usage is TRBJ2-5; TRBD1 matches 10 bases. Germline assignment: CDR1 SQVTM and CDR2 ANQGSEA. The CDR3 contains 15 residues. The V and J ends lost 7 bases and 3 bases, in that order; junction bases with no gene match: 11. The DNA of the CDR3 is TGCAGCGCCGACCCGGGACAGGGGTTGGAAGAGACCCAGTACTTC. Amino acids: CSADPGQGLEETQYF.

This clonotype was found many times. This chain connects TRBV5-6 to TRBJ1-1; TRBD1 aligns across 9 bases. The CDR3 sequence is 15 residues long. CDR1 SGHDT and CDR2 YYEEEE come from the germline V gene. Trimming removed 4 bases from V and 5 bases from J; junction bases left unmatched: 9. The CDR3 sequence is CASSPDRGKWTEAFF. CDR3 DNA: TGTGCCAGCAGCCCGGACAGGGGAAAGTGGACTGAAGCTTTCTTT.

This clonotype appeared many times. This chain joins TRBV12-3 or TRBV12-4 and TRBJ2-7, with TRBD1 matching over 11 bases. V trimming: 3 bases; J trimming: 2 bases; junction bases outside the gene matches: 6. This CDR3 region has 16 residues. The CDR3 reads CASSFQGQGATYEQYF. The CDR3 bases are TGTGCCAGCAGTTTTCAAGGACAGGGGGCAACCTACGAGCAGTACTTC.

This sequence joins TRBV29-1 and TRBJ1-1; D gene unclear. V lost 5 bases and J lost 4, with 20 bases in between. Germline CDR1 and CDR2: SQVTM and ANQGSEA. The CDR3 runs 15 residues. CDR3 DNA: TGCAGCGTTCATGGAGATGGGTACACGGCCACTGAAGCTTTCTTT. Its protein is CSVHGDGYTATEAFF.

This clonotype was counted a few times. This rearrangement joins TRBV5-1 to TRBJ2-1; D not resolved. V lost 6 bases and J lost 1, with 14 bases in between. The CDR3 covers 15 residues. Germline CDR1 SGHRS, CDR2 YFSETQ. CDR3 residues: CASKQVETSYNEQFF. CDR3 nucleotides: TGCGCCAGCAAACAAGTGGAAACTTCCTACAATGAGCAGTTCTTC.